This T cell receptor beta chain was identified in a study of cytomegalovirus exposure and HLA in healthy donors. General observations from the study: CMV serostatus stood as the only immune exposure information on hand. In an earlier analysis, productive rearrangement rates for most beta V segments clustered near 87% or 30%.

The trim removed 1 base at V and 9 bases at J, leaving 7 bases unmatched. This CDR3 is built from 15 residues. Germline-derived CDR1 and CDR2 are PRHDT and FYEKMQ (reference sequence). The PCR used 60 Vbeta and 13 Jbeta primers. Sequencing was performed with immunoSEQ multiplex PCR; in TCRdb, only in-frame clones are kept and a portion is missing. The sample records about 110,000 clones, under 85% being singletons. Comments on this clone: The target antigen is unknown.

Sequenced sample: PBMCs. This TCR was recovered from a woman aged 40 to 50 in good health and CMV-seropositive. The chain combines TRBV13 with TRBJ2-1; 9 bases match TRBD2. The CDR3 nucleotides are TGTGCCAGCAGCTTAGAGGAGCGGGGGGAGTCTGAGCAGTTCTTC. Protein: CASSLEERGESEQFF.